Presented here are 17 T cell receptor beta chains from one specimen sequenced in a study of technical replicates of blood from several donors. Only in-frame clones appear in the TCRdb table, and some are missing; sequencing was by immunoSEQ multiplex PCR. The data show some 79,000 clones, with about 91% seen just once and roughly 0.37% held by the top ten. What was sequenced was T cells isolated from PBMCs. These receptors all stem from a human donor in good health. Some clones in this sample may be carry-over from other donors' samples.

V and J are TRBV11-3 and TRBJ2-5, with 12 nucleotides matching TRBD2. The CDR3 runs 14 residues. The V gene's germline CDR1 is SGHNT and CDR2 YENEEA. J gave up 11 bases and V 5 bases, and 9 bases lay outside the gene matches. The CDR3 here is CASSPRLAGASQYF. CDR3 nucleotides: TGTGCCAGCAGCCCGAGACTAGCGGGGGCAAGTCAGTACTTC.

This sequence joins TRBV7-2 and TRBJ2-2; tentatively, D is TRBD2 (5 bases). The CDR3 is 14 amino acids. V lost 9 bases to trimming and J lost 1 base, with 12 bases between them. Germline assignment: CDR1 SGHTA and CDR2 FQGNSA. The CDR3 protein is CASLPTRNTGELFF. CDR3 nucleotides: TGTGCCAGTCTTCCAACTAGGAACACCGGGGAGCTGTTTTTT.

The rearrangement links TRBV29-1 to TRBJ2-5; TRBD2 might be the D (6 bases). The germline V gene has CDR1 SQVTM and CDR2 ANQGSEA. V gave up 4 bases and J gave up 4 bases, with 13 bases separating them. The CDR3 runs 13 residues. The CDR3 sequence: CSVAGVEGETQYF. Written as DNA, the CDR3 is TGCAGCGTTGCGGGGGTGGAAGGAGAGACCCAGTACTTC.

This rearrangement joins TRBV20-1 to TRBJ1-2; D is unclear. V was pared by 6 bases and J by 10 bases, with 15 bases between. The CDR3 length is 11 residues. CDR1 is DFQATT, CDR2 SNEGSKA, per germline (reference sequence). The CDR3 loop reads CSAGPGRDYTF. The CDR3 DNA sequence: TGCAGTGCCGGACCGGGAAGAGACTACACCTTC.

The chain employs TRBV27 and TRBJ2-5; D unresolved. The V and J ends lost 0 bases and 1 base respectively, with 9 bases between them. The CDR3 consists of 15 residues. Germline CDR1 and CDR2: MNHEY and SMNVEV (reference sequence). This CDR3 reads CASSLSWQIQETQYF. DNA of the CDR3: TGTGCCAGCAGTTTATCGTGGCAGATCCAAGAGACCCAGTACTTC.

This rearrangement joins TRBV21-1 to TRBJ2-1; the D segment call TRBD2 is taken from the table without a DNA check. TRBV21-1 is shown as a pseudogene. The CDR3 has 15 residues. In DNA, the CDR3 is TGTGCCAGCAGCATTTGGACTAACCTTCAGGGTGAGCAGTTCTTC. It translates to CASSIWTNLQGEQFF.

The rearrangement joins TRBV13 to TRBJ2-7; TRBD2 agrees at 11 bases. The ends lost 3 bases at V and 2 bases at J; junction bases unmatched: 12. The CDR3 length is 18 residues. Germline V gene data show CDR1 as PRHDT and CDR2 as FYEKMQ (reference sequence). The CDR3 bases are TGTGCCAGCAGCTTTGGAGGGACTAGCGGAGATTTCCCCTACGAGCAGTACTTC. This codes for CASSFGGTSGDFPYEQYF. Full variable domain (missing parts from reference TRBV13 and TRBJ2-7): AAGVIQSPRHLIKEKRETATLKCYPIPRHDTVYWYQQGPGQDPQFLISFYEKMQSDKGSIPDRFSAQQFSDYHSELNMSSLELGDSALYFCASSFGGTSGDFPYEQYFGPGTRLTVT.

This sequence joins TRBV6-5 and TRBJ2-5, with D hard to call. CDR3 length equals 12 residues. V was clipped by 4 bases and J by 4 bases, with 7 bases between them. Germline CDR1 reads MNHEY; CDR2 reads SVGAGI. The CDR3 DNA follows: TGTGCCAGCAGTTCCACAAGAGAGACCCAGTACTTC. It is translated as CASSSTRETQYF.

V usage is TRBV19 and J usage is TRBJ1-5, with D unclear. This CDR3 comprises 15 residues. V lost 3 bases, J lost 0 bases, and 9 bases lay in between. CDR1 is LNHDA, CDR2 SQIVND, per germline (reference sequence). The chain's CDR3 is CASSIHGLSNQPQHF. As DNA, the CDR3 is TGTGCCAGTAGTATTCATGGACTTAGCAATCAGCCCCAGCATTTT.

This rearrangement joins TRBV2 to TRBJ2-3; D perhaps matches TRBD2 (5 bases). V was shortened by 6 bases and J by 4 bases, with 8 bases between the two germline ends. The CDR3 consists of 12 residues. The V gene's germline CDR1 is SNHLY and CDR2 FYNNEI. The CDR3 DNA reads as TGTGCCAGCAGACTAGTATCAGATACGCAGTATTTT. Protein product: CASRLVSDTQYF.

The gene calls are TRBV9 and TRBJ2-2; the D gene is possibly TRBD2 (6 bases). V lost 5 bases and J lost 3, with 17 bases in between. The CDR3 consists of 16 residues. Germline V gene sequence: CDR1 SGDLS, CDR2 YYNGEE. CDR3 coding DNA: TGTGCCAGCAGTCCGGGGGTCCGACCTGACACCGGGGAGCTGTTTTTT. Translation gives CASSPGVRPDTGELFF. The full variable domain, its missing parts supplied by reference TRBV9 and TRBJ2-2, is DSGVTQTPKHLITATGQRVTLRCSPRSGDLSVYWYQQSLDQGLQFLIQYYNGEERAKGNILERFSAQQFPDLHSELNLSSLELGDSALYFCASSPGVRPDTGELFFGEGSRLTVL.

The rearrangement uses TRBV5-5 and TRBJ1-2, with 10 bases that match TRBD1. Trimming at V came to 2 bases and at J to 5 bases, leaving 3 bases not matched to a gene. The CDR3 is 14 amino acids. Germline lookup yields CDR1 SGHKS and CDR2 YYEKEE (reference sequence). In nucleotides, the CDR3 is TGTGCCAGCAGCTTCGGACAGGGGGGGTATGGCTACACCTTC. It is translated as CASSFGQGGYGYTF.

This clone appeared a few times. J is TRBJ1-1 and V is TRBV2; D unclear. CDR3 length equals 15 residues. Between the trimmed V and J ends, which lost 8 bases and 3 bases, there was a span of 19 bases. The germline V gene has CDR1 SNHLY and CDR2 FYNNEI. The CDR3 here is CASVQSLLNDTEAFF. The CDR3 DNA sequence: TGTGCCAGCGTCCAGAGCCTACTAAATGACACTGAAGCTTTCTTT.

CDR3 nucleotide sequence: TGTGCCAGCAGTGAGGGAGGACGAGTGGGTTCACCCCTCCACTTT. Its protein product is CASSEGGRVGSPLHF. The chain links TRBV2 to TRBJ1-6; D is uncertain. The V end was cut by 3 bases, the J end by 9 bases, with 15 bases between. This CDR3 region has 15 residues. CDR1 and CDR2 (germline): SNHLY, FYNNEI.

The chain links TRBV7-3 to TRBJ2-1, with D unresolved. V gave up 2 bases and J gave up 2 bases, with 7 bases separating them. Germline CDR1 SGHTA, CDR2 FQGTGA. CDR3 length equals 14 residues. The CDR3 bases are TGTGCCAGCAGCTTAGGGCCGCCCTACAATGAGCAGTTCTTC. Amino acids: CASSLGPPYNEQFF.

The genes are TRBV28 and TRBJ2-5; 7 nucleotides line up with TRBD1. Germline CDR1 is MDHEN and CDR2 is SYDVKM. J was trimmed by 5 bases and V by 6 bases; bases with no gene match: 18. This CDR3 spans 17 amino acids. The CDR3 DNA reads TGTGCCAGCAGCTTAACAGGGGTGTTTAGTCTTGGCGAGACCCAGTACTTC. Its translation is CASSLTGVFSLGETQYF. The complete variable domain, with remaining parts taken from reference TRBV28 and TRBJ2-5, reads DVKVTQSSRYLVKRTGEKVFLECVQDMDHENMFWYRQDPGLGLRLIYFSYDVKMKEKGDIPEGYSVSREKKERFSLILESASTNQTSMYLCASSLTGVFSLGETQYFGPGTRLLVL.

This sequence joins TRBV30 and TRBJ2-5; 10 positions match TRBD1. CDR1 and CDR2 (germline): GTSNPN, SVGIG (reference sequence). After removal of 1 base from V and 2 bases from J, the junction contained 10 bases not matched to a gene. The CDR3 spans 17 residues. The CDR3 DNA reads TGTGCCTGGAGTGAGTGGGGGGACAGGGGAAGACAAGAGACCCAGTACTTC. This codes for CAWSEWGDRGRQETQYF. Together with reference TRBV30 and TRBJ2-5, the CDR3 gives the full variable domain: SQTIHQWPATLVQPVGSPLSLECTVEGTSNPNLYWYRQAAGRGLQLLFYSVGIGQISSEVPQNLSASRPQDRQFILSSKKLLLSDSGFYLCAWSEWGDRGRQETQYFGPGTRLLVL.